The clone carrying this T cell receptor (beta chain) was recorded only once. A junction boundary mismatches the germline segment, possibly from a read error. RNA was extracted from bulk tissue without any cell sorting. These data come from a study of tumor and adjacent non-tumor tissue in lung cancer. Three rounds of nested PCR, following a modified ARM-PCR protocol, produced the TCRbeta library. TCRdb reprocessed the multiplex PCR reads via MiXCR and lists one record per CDR3 protein. The data hold 200,000 to 250,000 distinct CDR3 sequences, with around 71% observed a single time. The CDR3 is 17 residues long.

J is TRBJ2-2 and V is TRBV12-3 or TRBV12-4; 8 bases are a match to TRBD1. This receptor was obtained from a man aged 60 to 69 with non-small cell lung cancer. Sequencing was performed on lung tumor tissue. As DNA, the CDR3 is TGTGTCAGCAGCCCCCGGTCGGACAGGGTATTCACCGGGGAGCTGTATTTT. Its translation: CVSSPRSDRVFTGELYF.